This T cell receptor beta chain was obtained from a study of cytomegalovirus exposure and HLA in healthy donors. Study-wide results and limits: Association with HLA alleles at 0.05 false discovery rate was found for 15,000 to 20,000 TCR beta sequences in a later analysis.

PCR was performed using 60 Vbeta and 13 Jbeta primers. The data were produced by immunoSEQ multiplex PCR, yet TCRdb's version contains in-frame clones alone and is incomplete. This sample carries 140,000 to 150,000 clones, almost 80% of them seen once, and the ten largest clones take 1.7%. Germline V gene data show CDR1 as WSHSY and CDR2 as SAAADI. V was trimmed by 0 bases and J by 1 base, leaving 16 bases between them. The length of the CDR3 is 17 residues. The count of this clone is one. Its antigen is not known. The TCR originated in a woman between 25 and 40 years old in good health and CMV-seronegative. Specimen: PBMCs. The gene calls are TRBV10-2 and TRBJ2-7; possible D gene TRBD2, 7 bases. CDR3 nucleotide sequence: TGCGCCAGCAGTGAGTCGAGGGGGGCGGGGGAGTCCTACGAGCAGTACTTC. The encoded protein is CASSESRGAGESYEQYF.